What follows describes a single TCR beta chain. The antigen remains unidentified. The data were obtained in a study of immune evolution from preneoplasia to lung adenocarcinoma. Study-wide findings and caveats: Top clone frequencies peaked in normal lung, apparently declining through invasive adenocarcinoma.

Patients had resection in Japan or China between about 2013 and 2017. The method was immunoSEQ multiplex PCR; TCRdb's version includes in-frame clones alone and lacks a portion of them. The sample has tens of thousands of clones; roughly 80% are singletons. Sequenced input: FFPE invasive lung adenocarcinoma tissue. The receptor comes from a person aged 55 to 69 with lung adenocarcinoma.

In nucleotides, the CDR3 is TGTGCCAGCAGCGTAGTTGTTGGGACGGTGAACACTGAAGCTTTCTTT. It is translated as CASSVVVGTVNTEAFF. The V call is TRBV9, the J call TRBJ1-1, with a tentative D call TRBD1 (5 bases). Per the germline V gene, CDR1 is SGDLS and CDR2 is YYNGEE. V lost 0 bases and J 0 bases, leaving 12 bases between the germline ends. The CDR3 spans 16 residues.